Listed here are 20 T cell receptor beta chains from one sample, sequenced in a study of T cell clonality in common variable immunodeficiency. General study findings and limits: In common variable immunodeficiency, TCR beta chains reportedly carried fewer deletions and N-nucleotide insertions.

Their target antigens are unknown. Clones were read by immunoSEQ multiplex PCR, and TCRdb kept only the in-frame ones, dropping some. The sample holds about 33,000 clones, and no clone turns up only once. The sequencing sample was made of peripheral blood mononuclear cells. These receptor sequences come from a human donor with common variable immunodeficiency.

As regards this clone: Sequencing ends 3 residues short of the CDR3 end; the germline J gene provides the rest. The chain couples TRBV19 to TRBJ2-1; D possibly corresponds to TRBD2 (7 bases). Germline lookup yields CDR1 LNHDA and CDR2 SQIVND (reference sequence). V was pared by 2 bases and J by 8 bases, with 10 bases between. The CDR3 totals 13 residues. The CDR3 reads CASSISGGHEQFF. The DNA read from the CDR3 is TGTGCCAGTAGTATATCGGGGGGCCATGAG.

About this clone itself: The read falls 3 residues short of the CDR3 end, and the missing part is taken from the germline J gene. The chain joins TRBV20-1 to TRBJ2-5; 10 nucleotides match TRBD2. The CDR3 spans 17 residues. CDR1 DFQATT and CDR2 SNEGSKA come from the germline V gene (reference sequence). J was trimmed by 0 bases and V by 2 bases; bases with no gene match: 9. The CDR3 sequence: CSARTSGGAGHQETQYF. CDR3 DNA (partial): TGCAGTGCTAGAACAAGCGGGGGGGCCGGCCACCAAGAGACC.

In this sample, this clone turned up many times. Here the CDR3 reads CASGRDTSYNEQFF. The covered CDR3 bases are TGCGCCAGCGGCCGGGACACCTCCTACAATGAG. The V and J genes are TRBV5-1 and TRBJ2-1; a possible D gene is TRBD1 (6 bases). The read terminates 3 residues before the CDR3 end, so the remaining end is supplied by the germline J gene. The CDR3 extends over 14 amino acids. CDR1 and CDR2 (germline): SGHRS, YFSETQ. V lost 7 bases and J 0 bases, leaving 11 bases between the germline ends.

Comments on this clone: The missing CDR3 end, 3 residues past where the read stops, is filled in from the germline J gene. This rearrangement joins TRBV7-6 to TRBJ2-5; TRBD2 agrees at 8 bases. Losses at the gene ends were 3 bases for V and 4 bases for J; bases not matched to a gene: 10. CDR3 length: 16 residues. The germline CDR1 and CDR2 sequences are SGHVS and FNYEAQ. CDR3 residues: CASSFSGALVRETQYF. The CDR3 DNA, read in part, is TGTGCCAGCAGCTTTAGCGGGGCCCTAGTCCGAGAGACC.

This clone was seen ten or more times. From the germline J gene comes the end of the CDR3, since the read stops 3 residues before it. The chain combines TRBV18 with TRBJ2-5, with 8 positions matching TRBD1. The CDR3 extends over 15 amino acids. Per the germline V gene, CDR1 is KGHSH and CDR2 is LQKENI. Trimming cost V 3 bases and J 1 base; bases outside gene matches: 4. The CDR3 loop is CASSPDRGLQETQYF. Partial CDR3 DNA: TGTGCCAGCTCACCCGACAGGGGCCTCCAAGAGACC. Based on the CDR3 plus reference TRBV18 and TRBJ2-5, the full variable domain is NAGVMQNPRHLVRRRGQEARLRCSPMKGHSHVYWYRQLPEEGLKFMVYLQKENIIDESGMPKERFSAEFPKEGPSILRIQQVVRGDSAAYFCASSPDRGLQETQYFGPGTRLLVL.

This clone was counted many times. Coverage ceases 3 residues before the CDR3 finishes, and the germline J gene fills in the end. The chain employs TRBV9 and TRBJ2-5; 13 bases line up with TRBD2. The CDR3 totals 16 residues. Germline trimming cut 4 bases from V and 4 bases from J; bases unmatched to any gene: 7. Germline CDR1 reads SGDLS; CDR2 reads YYNGEE. The sequenced part of the CDR3 DNA is TGTGCCAGCAGCAAACTAGCGGGGGGGGCGGGAGAGACC. Its protein is CASSKLAGGAGET. The entire CDR3 reads CASSKLAGGAGETQYF.

This clone has a count of ten or more. From the germline J gene comes the end of the CDR3, since the read stops 3 residues before it. The rearrangement uses TRBV14 and TRBJ1-3, with TRBD1 as a possible D gene (6 bases). CDR1 is SGHDN, CDR2 FVKESK, per germline. The CDR3 length is 13 residues. Here the CDR3 reads CASSAGHTETIYF. CDR3 bases read: TGTGCCAGCAGCGCGGGACACACTGAAACC.

Ten or more counts support this clone. The read ends 3 residues before the CDR3 terminus; that terminus is restored from the germline J gene. This chain joins TRBV29-1 and TRBJ1-1; D is ambiguous. Trimming shortened V by 7 bases and J by 3 bases, and 15 bases separated the two germline ends. The CDR3 covers 13 residues. Germline V gene lookup returns CDR1 SQVTM and CDR2 ANQGSEA. Partial CDR3 DNA: TGCAGCGCCTCGGGTCGGGGTTACACTGAA. Translation: CSASGRGYTE. The full CDR3 is CSASGRGYTEAFF.

Ten or more counts support this clone. The sequenced CDR3 bases are TGCAGTGCTAGTTTACGGACACCCTCAGGGACAGATACG. Translated, it gives CSASLRTPSGTDT. The whole CDR3 sequence reads CSASLRTPSGTDTQYF. The J gene is TRBJ2-3, the V gene TRBV20-1; TRBD1 is a possible D gene (5 bases). With the read ending 3 residues before the CDR3 end, the germline J gene is used to fill in that end. V gave up 3 bases and J gave up 3 bases, with 19 bases separating them. The germline CDR1 and CDR2 sequences are DFQATT and SNEGSKA (reference sequence). The CDR3 extends over 16 amino acids.

This clone was counted a few times. The read finishes 3 residues shy of the CDR3 end, and the germline J gene is used to complete it. This sequence joins TRBV30 and TRBJ2-1, with D perhaps matching TRBD1 (6 bases). Deletions cut 5 bases from V and 9 bases from J, with 17 bases between. This CDR3 is built from 13 residues. Germline V gene sequence: CDR1 GTSNPN, CDR2 SVGIG (reference sequence). CDR3 DNA, as far as it was read: TGTGCCTGGGGTCAGGGGCTGGTGGGTGAG. Protein: CAWGQGLVGE. The full-length CDR3 reads as CAWGQGLVGEQFF.

Many counts were recorded for this clone. The read terminates 3 residues ahead of where the CDR3 ends, so the germline J gene completes it. The chain is built from TRBV19 and TRBJ2-3; D might be TRBD2 (5 bases). The CDR3 runs to 15 residues. The V gene lost 1 base and the J gene lost 2 bases, with 10 bases spanning the gap. CDR1 and CDR2 from the germline V gene are LNHDA and SQIVND (reference sequence). CDR3 protein: CASSIGTVDTDTQYF. The CDR3 DNA, read in part, is TGTGCCAGTAGTATAGGGACTGTGGACACAGATACG.

This clone was seen a handful of times. The read comes to an end 3 residues before the CDR3 does, leaving the germline J gene to fill in the end. The chain joins TRBV2 to TRBJ2-2; 7 bases are a match to TRBD1. CDR1 SNHLY and CDR2 FYNNEI come from the germline V gene. The V segment lost 7 bases and the J segment 6 bases; nucleotides outside the gene matches: 5. The CDR3 is made up of 13 amino acids. The CDR3 here is CASNTRGSGELFF. The part of the CDR3 DNA that was read is TGTGCCAGCAATACCAGGGGGTCCGGGGAG.

This clone was seen a handful of times. The sequence runs out 3 residues before the end of the CDR3; the remainder is reconstructed from the germline J gene. The chain uses TRBV19 and TRBJ1-6; 7 positions agree with TRBD1. The CDR3 contains 15 residues. V shed 3 bases and J 10 bases; nucleotides not matched to a gene: 9. Germline V gene sequence: CDR1 LNHDA, CDR2 SQIVND (reference sequence). CDR3 in amino acids: CASSIGGQRMSPLHF. The CDR3 bases that were read are TGTGCCAGTAGTATTGGGGGACAGAGGATGTCACCC.

The sample holds many counts of this clone. The CDR3 end falls 3 residues outside the read, so it is completed with the germline J gene. V usage is TRBV5-1 and J usage is TRBJ2-3; 7 bases are a match to TRBD1. The junction had 4 bases not matched to a gene; V was cut back by 3 bases and J by 6 bases. The germline V gene has CDR1 SGHRS and CDR2 YFSETQ. The CDR3 has 13 residues. The CDR3 DNA, read in part, is TGCGCCAGCAGCTCTCCGGACAGGGATACG. Residues: CASSSPDRDT. The full-length CDR3 reads as CASSSPDRDTQYF.

A note on this clone: Read data end 3 residues before the CDR3 end; the end is taken from the germline J gene. The V call is TRBV23-1, the J call TRBJ2-5; the D gene is possibly TRBD1 (5 bases). TRBV23-1 is labeled an ORF, and its function is uncertain. There are 14 residues in the CDR3. The ends were cut back, 6 bases at V and 1 base at J, with 12 bases in the middle. The DNA read from the CDR3 is TGCGCCAGCAGCCTAGTAGGGGTCCAAGAGACC. It translates to CASSLVGVQET. Given in full, the CDR3 is CASSLVGVQETQYF.

As concerns this clone: With the read ending 3 residues before the CDR3 end, the germline J gene is used to fill in that end. The V and J genes are TRBV19 and TRBJ1-6; D perhaps matches TRBD1 (6 bases). CDR1 is LNHDA and CDR2 is SQIVND in the germline V gene (reference sequence). Trimming left V 3 bases short and J 9 bases short, with 9 bases between. There are 13 residues in the CDR3. The part of the CDR3 DNA that was read is TGTGCCAGTAGTATCCCAGGGGTTTCACCC. Residues: CASSIPGVSP. The full CDR3 is CASSIPGVSPLHF.

Regarding this clone: The CDR3 goes on 3 residues after the read ends, and that part is filled in from the germline J gene. V usage is TRBV19 and J usage is TRBJ1-2; 7 bases are shared with TRBD1. Germline loops: CDR1 LNHDA, CDR2 SQIVND (reference sequence). Germline trimming cut 5 bases from V and 3 bases from J; bases unmatched to any gene: 12. The CDR3 is 16 residues long. Here the CDR3 reads CASSPLPGRGDYGYTF. The CDR3 bases that were read are TGTGCCAGTAGTCCCCTCCCTGGCAGGGGGGACTATGGC. Full variable domain (rest looked up from reference TRBV19 and TRBJ1-2): DGGITQSPKYLFRKEGQNVTLSCEQNLNHDAMYWYRQDPGQGLRLIYYSQIVNDFQKGDIAEGYSVSREKKESFPLTVTSAQKNPTAFYLCASSPLPGRGDYGYTFGSGTRLTVV.

This clone was seen at least ten times. The read ends 3 residues shy of where the CDR3 ends; the end is completed using the germline J gene. The V and J genes are TRBV2 and TRBJ2-3, with D possibly being TRBD2 (6 bases). CDR1 and CDR2 from the germline V gene are SNHLY and FYNNEI. There are 13 residues in the CDR3. With 11 bases removed from V and 2 bases from J, the gap between germline ends came to 14 bases. Partial CDR3 DNA: TGTGCCCAGTTGGGGACTGCCACAGATACG. Its protein is CAQLGTATDT. Given in full, the CDR3 is CAQLGTATDTQYF.

In regard to this clone: Mismatch with germline at one junction end may stem from a read error. Read coverage stops 3 residues before the CDR3 terminus; the germline J gene supplies the remainder. V usage is TRBV6-1 and J usage is TRBJ2-7; unclear D gene. Germline loops: CDR1 MNHNS, CDR2 SASEGT. This CDR3 comprises 13 residues. The part of the CDR3 DNA that was read is TGTGCCAGCAGTCAAGCCACACCTTACGAG. It translates to CASSQATPYE. The entire CDR3 reads CASSQATPYEQYF.

This clone has ten or more counts. CDR3 sequence: CASSSLTRAGSDTQYF. The DNA read from the CDR3 is TGCGCCAGCAGCTCCCTGACAAGGGCAGGGTCAGATACG. This chain links TRBV5-1 with TRBJ2-3, with a weak D call TRBD1 (5 bases). With the read ending 3 residues before the CDR3 end, the germline J gene is used to fill in that end. Trimming took off 3 bases at V and 4 bases at J, with 18 bases between the two ends. Germline loops: CDR1 SGHRS, CDR2 YFSETQ. The CDR3 length is 16 residues.